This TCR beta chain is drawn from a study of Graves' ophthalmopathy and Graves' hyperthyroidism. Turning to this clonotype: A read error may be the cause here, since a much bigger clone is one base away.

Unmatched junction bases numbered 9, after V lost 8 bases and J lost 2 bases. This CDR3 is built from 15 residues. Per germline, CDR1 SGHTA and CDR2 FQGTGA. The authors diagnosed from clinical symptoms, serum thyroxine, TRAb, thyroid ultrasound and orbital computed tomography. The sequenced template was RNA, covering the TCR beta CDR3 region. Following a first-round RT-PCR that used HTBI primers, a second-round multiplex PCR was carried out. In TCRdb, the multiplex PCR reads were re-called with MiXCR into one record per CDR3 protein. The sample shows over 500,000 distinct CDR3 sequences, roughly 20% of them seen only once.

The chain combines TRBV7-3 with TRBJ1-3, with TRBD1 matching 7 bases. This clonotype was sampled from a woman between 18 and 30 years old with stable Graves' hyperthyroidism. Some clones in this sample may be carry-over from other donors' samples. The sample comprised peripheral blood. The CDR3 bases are TGTGCCAGCTGCCCTTCTGACAGGGCTGGAAACACCATATATTTT. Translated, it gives CASCPSDRAGNTIYF.